The next 21 T cell receptor beta chains were all read from a single sample in a study of T cells in Graves' hyperthyroidism and ophthalmopathy. RNA transcripts yielded amplified TCR beta CDR3 regions. An initial round of RT-PCR targeting the TCR CDR3 relied on the HTBI primer set. MiXCR was run by TCRdb on the multiplex PCR reads, yielding one entry per CDR3 protein. There are around 340,000 distinct CDR3 sequences in the sample; around 17% occur only once, and approximately 35% lies in the top ten. Sequencing was done on a sample of blood. The receptors were sampled from a man in his thirties or forties with Graves' hyperthyroidism.

This clonotype has a single count. The junction shows a germline mismatch at one end, possibly a read error. The V gene is TRBV7-9, the J gene TRBJ2-3, with D perhaps matching TRBD1 or TRBD2 (5 bases each). The germline V gene encodes CDR1 SEHNR and CDR2 FQNEAQ (reference sequence). This CDR3 comprises 18 residues. CDR3 sequence reads: CASSIAQGGRDRINTQYF. For the CDR3, the DNA is TGTGCCAGCAGCATAGCGCAAGGTGGACGGGACCGAATAAATACGCAGTATTTT.

This clonotype was recorded at least ten times. The rearrangement links TRBV5-1 to TRBJ1-1, with 10 bases aligning to TRBD1. This CDR3 spans 20 amino acids. Germline values: CDR1 SGHRS, CDR2 YFSETQ. V shed 2 bases, J shed 4 bases, and the junction held 20 bases outside the gene matches. The CDR3 sequence: CASSFGTAYLGTGVSTEAFF. CDR3 DNA: TGCGCCAGCAGCTTTGGTACGGCCTATTTAGGGACAGGGGTGAGCACTGAAGCTTTCTTT.

Concerning this clonotype itself: Just one base apart from a much larger clone, this may be a read error. The CDR3 spells CSAKRSTDTQYF. The DNA of the CDR3 is TGCAGTGCCAAAAGGTCAACAGATACGCAGTATTTT. The chain links TRBV20-1 to TRBJ2-3, with D unclear. This CDR3 region has 12 residues. CDR1 DFQATT and CDR2 SNEGSKA come from the germline V gene (reference sequence). The V gene lost 6 bases and the J gene lost 3 bases, with 10 bases spanning the gap.

This clonotype was recorded a few times. The rearrangement joins TRBV24-1 to TRBJ2-5, with no clear D. The CDR3 consists of 16 residues. Trimming removed 1 base at V and 4 bases at J, with 15 bases between. Germline CDR1 KGHDR, CDR2 SFDVKD. CDR3 sequence (DNA): TGTGCCACCAGTGATTTCTCACATGGGCCGAGAGAGACCCAGTACTTC. Amino acids: CATSDFSHGPRETQYF.

This clonotype was observed many times. The rearrangement joins TRBV3-1 to TRBJ2-1; 9 bases are a match to TRBD2. Germline V gene data show CDR1 as LGHDT and CDR2 as YNNKEL (reference sequence). The CDR3 totals 12 residues. Unmatched junction bases numbered 4, after V lost 4 bases and J lost 12 bases. The CDR3 DNA sequence: TGTGCCAGCAGCCGAAGAGCGGGAGGGCAGTTCTTC. Its protein product is CASSRRAGGQFF.

This clonotype was seen many times. The genes are TRBV30 and TRBJ2-5; D gene uncertain. With 2 bases removed from V and 0 bases from J, the gap between germline ends came to 7 bases. The CDR3 runs to 13 residues. Germline CDR1 reads GTSNPN; CDR2 reads SVGIG (reference sequence). The CDR3 here is CAWSQAYQETQYF. CDR3 in DNA: TGTGCCTGGAGTCAAGCCTACCAAGAGACCCAGTACTTC.

The table lists this clonotype with a few counts. A read error may be the cause here, since a much bigger clone is one base away. The V gene is TRBV12-3 or TRBV12-4, the J gene TRBJ1-1, with a possible D match to TRBD1 (5 bases). This CDR3 has 14 residues. Here the CDR3 reads CASKTQALNTGAFF. The DNA for the CDR3 is TGTGCCAGCAAGACACAGGCATTGAACACTGGAGCTTTCTTT.

This clonotype was detected many times. The V and J genes are TRBV18 and TRBJ1-1; 8 nucleotides align to TRBD1. CDR1 is KGHSH, CDR2 LQKENI, per germline. This CDR3 region has 13 residues. V lost 4 bases to trimming and J lost 4 bases; unmatched junction nucleotides: 2. CDR3 residues: CASSRGQGTEAFF. DNA of the CDR3: TGTGCCAGCTCACGTGGACAGGGCACTGAAGCTTTCTTT.

CDR3 sequence (DNA): TGCAGTGCCCTAAGTCTAGCGGTACAATACAATGAGCAGTTCTTC. This encodes CSALSLAVQYNEQFF. The J gene is TRBJ2-1, the V gene TRBV20-1; 7 nucleotides align to TRBD2. V shed 6 bases, J shed 4 bases, and the junction held 12 bases outside the gene matches. The CDR3 is 15 amino acids. CDR1 is DFQATT and CDR2 is SNEGSKA in the germline V gene (reference sequence).

This clonotype was recorded many times. The genes are TRBV5-6 and TRBJ1-2; 12 nucleotides align to TRBD1. J was trimmed by 5 bases and V by 0 bases; bases with no gene match: 2. Germline V gives CDR1 SGHDT, CDR2 YYEEEE. This CDR3 spans 15 amino acids. CDR3: CASSLEGQGAYGYTF. CDR3 DNA: TGTGCCAGCAGCTTGGAGGGACAGGGGGCATATGGCTACACCTTC.

The J gene is TRBJ1-5, the V gene TRBV20-1; TRBD1 agrees at 12 bases. Losses at the gene ends were 5 bases for V and 2 bases for J; bases not matched to a gene: 10. Germline V gene lookup returns CDR1 DFQATT and CDR2 SNEGSKA (reference sequence). This CDR3 has 17 amino acids. The CDR3 protein is CSAEKGQGAWGNQPQHF. As DNA, the CDR3 is TGCAGTGCTGAGAAGGGACAGGGGGCTTGGGGCAATCAGCCCCAGCATTTT.

This clonotype was seen more than once but under ten times. The chain joins TRBV24-1 to TRBJ2-1; 9 bases align to TRBD2. Trimming at V came to 4 bases and at J to 4 bases, leaving 7 bases not matched to a gene. Germline V lookup: CDR1 KGHDR, CDR2 SFDVKD. CDR3 size: 16 residues. This CDR3 reads CATSELAGAVYNEQFF. Here the CDR3 DNA reads TGTGCCACCAGTGAGTTAGCGGGAGCAGTATACAATGAGCAGTTCTTC.

This clonotype was picked up many times. The chain links TRBV30 to TRBJ1-1; 7 nucleotides match TRBD1. Per the germline V gene, CDR1 is GTSNPN and CDR2 is SVGIG (reference sequence). After removal of 8 bases from V and 3 bases from J, the junction contained 3 bases not matched to a gene. The CDR3 has 11 amino acids. CDR3 sequence reads: CARGQYTEAFF. For the CDR3, the DNA is TGTGCCAGGGGGCAGTACACTGAAGCTTTCTTT.

The sample holds many counts of this clonotype. The V and J genes are TRBV28 and TRBJ2-1; the match to TRBD2 covers 9 bases. J lost 6 bases, V lost 2 bases, and 11 bases had no gene match. CDR1 is MDHEN, CDR2 SYDVKM, per germline. This CDR3 is 17 amino acids long. The CDR3 here is CASSLPLGAGGRNEQFF. For the CDR3, the DNA is TGTGCCAGCAGTTTACCCCTCGGAGCGGGAGGACGCAATGAGCAGTTCTTC.

Many counts were recorded for this clonotype. The chain employs TRBV25-1 and TRBJ2-2, with 7 bases lining up with TRBD2. Germline trimming cut 1 base from V and 2 bases from J; bases unmatched to any gene: 4. Germline V CDR1 and CDR2: MGHDK, SYGVNS. The CDR3 is 16 residues long. CDR3: CASSESGGGNTGELFF. CDR3 coding DNA: TGTGCCAGCAGTGAATCTGGGGGGGGAAACACCGGGGAGCTGTTTTTT.

The chain couples TRBV6-2 or TRBV6-3 to TRBJ2-5; D perhaps matches TRBD2 (5 bases). The CDR3 totals 15 residues. Germline V gives CDR1 MNHEY, CDR2 SVGEGT. Between the trimmed V and J ends, which lost 4 bases and 4 bases, there was a span of 16 bases. This chain's CDR3 is CASSWGEVVRETQYF. DNA of the CDR3: TGTGCCAGCAGTTGGGGAGAGGTGGTTCGAGAGACCCAGTACTTC.

The rearrangement joins TRBV6-1 to TRBJ1-2, with 8 bases matching TRBD1. CDR1 and CDR2 from the germline V gene are MNHNS and SASEGT. The J segment lost 6 bases and the V segment lost 6 bases, leaving 12 bases of the junction unmatched. This CDR3 spans 15 amino acids. The CDR3 nucleotides read TGTGCCAGCAGAATTTTCCCCGGGACAGGAGATGGCTACACCTTC. Translated: CASRIFPGTGDGYTF.

This clonotype was detected ten times or more. The chain recombines TRBV7-9 with TRBJ2-7; D is undetermined. Trimming removed 2 bases from V and 1 base from J, with 6 bases in between. This CDR3 spans 13 amino acids. CDR1 and CDR2 from the germline V gene are SEHNR and FQNEAQ (reference sequence). The CDR3 reads CASSLWDSYEQYF. In nucleotides, the CDR3 is TGTGCCAGCAGCTTATGGGATTCCTACGAGCAGTACTTC.

This clonotype was seen repeatedly, ten times or more. The gene calls are TRBV14 and TRBJ1-6, with D perhaps TRBD1 (6 bases). Germline lookup yields CDR1 SGHDN and CDR2 FVKESK. The CDR3 has 15 residues. With 2 bases removed from V and 8 bases from J, the gap between germline ends came to 13 bases. The CDR3 DNA reads as TGTGCCAGCAGCCAATCGGGGGGCCCTTATTCACCCCTCCACTTT. It specifies CASSQSGGPYSPLHF.

This clonotype was detected ten times or more. The J gene is TRBJ2-1, the V gene TRBV3-1, with no clear D. CDR3 size: 12 residues. Germline V CDR1 and CDR2: LGHDT, YNNKEL (reference sequence). Deletions cut 3 bases from V and 5 bases from J, with 5 bases between. CDR3 region: CASSHLHNEQFF. The DNA of the CDR3 is TGTGCCAGCAGCCACCTCCACAATGAGCAGTTCTTC.

The chain joins TRBV29-1 to TRBJ1-2, with D perhaps matching TRBD1 (5 bases). The CDR3 sequence is 12 residues long. In germline, CDR1 is SQVTM, CDR2 ANQGSEA. The V gene lost 5 bases and the J gene lost 8 bases, with 15 bases spanning the gap. The CDR3 here is CSVFNRPVGYTF. The CDR3 DNA sequence: TGCAGCGTTTTTAACAGGCCTGTAGGCTACACCTTC.